This note documents a single T cell receptor beta chain sequence. The record originates from a study of Ad26.COV2.S vaccination and SARS-CoV-2 variants. The CDR3 extends over 12 amino acids. V was trimmed by 11 bases and J by 2 bases, leaving 12 bases between them. Germline assignment: CDR1 LGHDT and CDR2 YNNKEL (reference sequence). The treatment was: 15 to 20 received Ad26.COV2.S at low or high dose, single or two shots; about 5 received placebo; per-sample allocation not given. Samples were taken on day 63 after the first vaccine or placebo injection. Clones were sequenced by immunoSEQ multiplex PCR, and TCRdb holds only the in-frame ones, with some missing. The table records about 390,000 clones, approximately 90% of them present only once.

The specimen was peripheral blood, collected in a trial of Ad26.COV2.S vaccine versus placebo. This TCR came from a person aged 18-60 years who received the Ad26.COV2.S COVID-19 vaccine or a placebo. The chain combines TRBV3-1 (or the pseudogene TRBV3-2) with TRBJ1-2, with a weak D call TRBD1 (5 bases). CDR3 bases: TGTGCCGCTAAAGGGGCGAACTATGGCTACACCTTC. Amino acid sequence: CAAKGANYGYTF.